The rows below give T cell receptor beta chains drawn from one sample of a study of blood T cell repertoires in COVID-19. The table came from immunoSEQ multiplex PCR; TCRdb's copy has only in-frame clones and leaves some out. The table lists around 100,000 clones, about 91% of them singletons, with roughly 6% in the top ten. The sequenced material came from peripheral blood. The receptor set was obtained from a human donor in a cohort sampled during active COVID-19. Each CDR3 is given without its conserved first and last residue. The order of the fields is V gene, J gene, D gene, CDR3 protein. A D gene is named only where the DNA matches it firmly.

V gene: TRBV6-2/TRBV6-3; J gene: TRBJ2-7; D gene: TRBD1; CDR3 protein: ASSYPTGGARSSYEQY
V gene: TRBV6-5; J gene: TRBJ1-1; D gene: -; CDR3 protein: ASSQGITEAF
V gene: TRBV5-4; J gene: TRBJ1-2; D gene: TRBD1; CDR3 protein: ASSLVSAGGGYT
V gene: TRBV6-2/TRBV6-3; J gene: TRBJ1-1; D gene: -; CDR3 protein: ASSYTRNTEAF
V gene: TRBV7-8; J gene: TRBJ2-3; D gene: TRBD1; CDR3 protein: ASSLVAQGANTDTQY
V gene: TRBV3-1/TRBV3-2; J gene: TRBJ2-5; D gene: -; CDR3 protein: ASSQVSGFGETQY
V gene: TRBV19; J gene: TRBJ2-3; D gene: TRBD1; CDR3 protein: ASSLGTGTDTQY
V gene: TRBV28; J gene: TRBJ1-5; D gene: TRBD1; CDR3 protein: ASSAGQGGQPQH
V gene: TRBV30; J gene: TRBJ2-7; D gene: TRBD1; CDR3 protein: AWGRGTEAYEQY
V gene: TRBV28; J gene: TRBJ2-7; D gene: TRBD1; CDR3 protein: ASSLPTGIYEQY
V gene: TRBV29-1; J gene: TRBJ1-1; D gene: TRBD1; CDR3 protein: SVTGTANTEAF
V gene: TRBV11-2; J gene: TRBJ2-7; D gene: TRBD1; CDR3 protein: ASSTTWTGSSYEQY
V gene: TRBV27; J gene: TRBJ2-2; D gene: -; CDR3 protein: ASSSDSGPTNTGELF
V gene: TRBV15; J gene: TRBJ1-2; D gene: TRBD1; CDR3 protein: ATSRTGDPGYYGYT
V gene: TRBV3-1/TRBV3-2; J gene: TRBJ1-5; D gene: -; CDR3 protein: ASSQSLGGDQPQH
V gene: TRBV12-3/TRBV12-4; J gene: TRBJ1-6; D gene: -; CDR3 protein: ASSTLNSPLH
V gene: TRBV6-5; J gene: TRBJ1-2; D gene: TRBD1; CDR3 protein: ASRTGGANYGYT
V gene: TRBV4-1; J gene: TRBJ1-5; D gene: TRBD1; CDR3 protein: ASSQETGRVWDSNQPQH
V gene: TRBV27; J gene: TRBJ2-3; D gene: TRBD2; CDR3 protein: ASSKTKTSGIRDTQY
V gene: TRBV18; J gene: TRBJ1-5; D gene: -; CDR3 protein: ASSPASNQPQH
V gene: TRBV3-1/TRBV3-2; J gene: TRBJ2-7; D gene: -; CDR3 protein: ASSQDLGRGSYEQY
V gene: TRBV7-9; J gene: TRBJ1-1; D gene: -; CDR3 protein: ASSLVGGWNTEAF
V gene: TRBV5-1; J gene: TRBJ2-3; D gene: -; CDR3 protein: ASSPNPGLGTDTQY
V gene: TRBV9; J gene: TRBJ2-5; D gene: -; CDR3 protein: ASSVSGTKETQY
V gene: TRBV20-1; J gene: TRBJ2-3; D gene: -; CDR3 protein: SAGLDTQY
V gene: TRBV27; J gene: TRBJ2-2; D gene: TRBD2; CDR3 protein: ASSWASGSGELF
V gene: TRBV30; J gene: TRBJ1-2; D gene: -; CDR3 protein: AWSGGGYT
V gene: TRBV4-3; J gene: TRBJ1-4; D gene: TRBD1; CDR3 protein: ASSQDRVTGYEKLF
V gene: TRBV4-1; J gene: TRBJ1-4; D gene: -; CDR3 protein: ASSQVGFNEKLF
V gene: TRBV4-2; J gene: TRBJ2-3; D gene: -; CDR3 protein: ASRPGVAESTDTQY
V gene: TRBV2; J gene: TRBJ2-7; D gene: TRBD2; CDR3 protein: ASSVTAGGHYEQY
V gene: TRBV27; J gene: TRBJ1-1; D gene: -; CDR3 protein: ASSPRRGELNTEAF
V gene: TRBV7-9; J gene: TRBJ1-4; D gene: -; CDR3 protein: ASSREYNEKLF
V gene: TRBV27; J gene: TRBJ2-7; D gene: TRBD2; CDR3 protein: ASSFSSGSYEQY
V gene: TRBV10-3; J gene: TRBJ1-5; D gene: -; CDR3 protein: AISESYVDSNQPQH
V gene: TRBV9; J gene: TRBJ2-5; D gene: -; CDR3 protein: ASSVVGGGETQY
V gene: TRBV29-1; J gene: TRBJ2-1; D gene: -; CDR3 protein: SVDYNLQEQF
V gene: TRBV7-2; J gene: TRBJ2-3; D gene: -; CDR3 protein: ASSPKRVSTDTQY
V gene: TRBV11-2; J gene: TRBJ2-1; D gene: TRBD2; CDR3 protein: ASSFGTSRNEQF
V gene: TRBV28; J gene: TRBJ2-5; D gene: TRBD1; CDR3 protein: ASRDRDLQETQY
V gene: TRBV7-9; J gene: TRBJ2-7; D gene: -; CDR3 protein: ASSLLTATNEQY
V gene: TRBV28; J gene: TRBJ2-5; D gene: TRBD2; CDR3 protein: ASSRGLAQETQY
V gene: TRBV9; J gene: TRBJ2-2; D gene: -; CDR3 protein: ASTDSANTGELF
V gene: TRBV19; J gene: TRBJ2-1; D gene: -; CDR3 protein: ASSYYSEQF
V gene: TRBV19; J gene: TRBJ1-1; D gene: TRBD1; CDR3 protein: ARGSLNRGAEAF
V gene: TRBV6-6; J gene: TRBJ1-1; D gene: TRBD1; CDR3 protein: ASSRGTGSTEAF
V gene: TRBV4-3; J gene: TRBJ2-1; D gene: -; CDR3 protein: ASSQDTGQGYNEQF
V gene: TRBV19; J gene: TRBJ2-1; D gene: -; CDR3 protein: ASSISSASNEQF
V gene: TRBV4-3; J gene: TRBJ2-1; D gene: -; CDR3 protein: ASSQEAENNEQF
V gene: TRBV29-1; J gene: TRBJ2-2; D gene: TRBD1; CDR3 protein: SVTEGQSNTGELF
V gene: TRBV6-4; J gene: TRBJ2-3; D gene: TRBD2; CDR3 protein: ASSDSGGGAADTQY
V gene: TRBV29-1; J gene: TRBJ2-7; D gene: TRBD1; CDR3 protein: SVEGGTGYEQY
V gene: TRBV19; J gene: TRBJ2-1; D gene: -; CDR3 protein: ASMFSSWDNEQF
V gene: TRBV7-9; J gene: TRBJ2-7; D gene: TRBD2; CDR3 protein: ASSPGLDAYEQY
V gene: TRBV6-6; J gene: TRBJ2-1; D gene: TRBD2; CDR3 protein: ASSLAGGREQF
V gene: TRBV7-9; J gene: TRBJ2-4; D gene: TRBD2; CDR3 protein: ASSSWTSGAKNIQY
V gene: TRBV3-1/TRBV3-2; J gene: TRBJ2-7; D gene: -; CDR3 protein: ASRPGTAGGDYEQY